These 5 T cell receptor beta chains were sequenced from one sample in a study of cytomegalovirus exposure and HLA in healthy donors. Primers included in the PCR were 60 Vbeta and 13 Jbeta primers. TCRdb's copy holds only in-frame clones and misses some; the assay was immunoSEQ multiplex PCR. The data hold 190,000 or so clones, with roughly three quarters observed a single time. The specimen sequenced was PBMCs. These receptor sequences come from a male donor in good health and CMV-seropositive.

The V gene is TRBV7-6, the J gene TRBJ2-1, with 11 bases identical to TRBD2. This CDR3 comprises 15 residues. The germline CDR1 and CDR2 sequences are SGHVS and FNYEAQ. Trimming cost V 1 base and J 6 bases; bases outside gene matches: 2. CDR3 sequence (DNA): TGTGCCAGCAGCTTAGGGACTAGCGGGCTCAATGAGCAGTTCTTC. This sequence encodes CASSLGTSGLNEQFF.

The CDR3 DNA sequence: TGTGCCAGCAGCCGGACCACTAGCGGGAACGCCTACAATGAGCAGTTCTTC. Its translation is CASSRTTSGNAYNEQFF. V is TRBV5-6 and J is TRBJ2-1, with 10 positions matching TRBD2. The CDR3 contains 17 residues. Germline CDR1 reads SGHDT; CDR2 reads YYEEEE. V lost 4 bases and J lost 2; bases outside the gene matches: 9.

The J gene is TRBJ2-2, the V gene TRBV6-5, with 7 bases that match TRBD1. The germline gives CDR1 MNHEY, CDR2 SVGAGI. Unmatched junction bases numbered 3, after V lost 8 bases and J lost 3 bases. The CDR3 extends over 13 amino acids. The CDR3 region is CASGQADTGELFF. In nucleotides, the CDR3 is TGTGCCAGCGGACAGGCCGACACCGGGGAGCTGTTTTTT.

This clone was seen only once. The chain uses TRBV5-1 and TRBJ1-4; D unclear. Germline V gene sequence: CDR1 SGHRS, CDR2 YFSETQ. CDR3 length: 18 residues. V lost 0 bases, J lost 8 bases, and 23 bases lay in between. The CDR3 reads CASSLGGWEGSLQEKLFF. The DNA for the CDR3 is TGCGCCAGCAGCTTGGGAGGGTGGGAAGGCTCCCTACAGGAAAAACTGTTTTTT.

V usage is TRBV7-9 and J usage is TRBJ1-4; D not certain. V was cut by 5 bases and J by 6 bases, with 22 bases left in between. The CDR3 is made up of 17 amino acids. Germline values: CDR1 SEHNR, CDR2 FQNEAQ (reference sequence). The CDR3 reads CASSPSLDTYHYEKLFF. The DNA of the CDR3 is TGTGCCAGCAGCCCCTCCCTCGACACTTACCACTATGAAAAACTGTTTTTT.